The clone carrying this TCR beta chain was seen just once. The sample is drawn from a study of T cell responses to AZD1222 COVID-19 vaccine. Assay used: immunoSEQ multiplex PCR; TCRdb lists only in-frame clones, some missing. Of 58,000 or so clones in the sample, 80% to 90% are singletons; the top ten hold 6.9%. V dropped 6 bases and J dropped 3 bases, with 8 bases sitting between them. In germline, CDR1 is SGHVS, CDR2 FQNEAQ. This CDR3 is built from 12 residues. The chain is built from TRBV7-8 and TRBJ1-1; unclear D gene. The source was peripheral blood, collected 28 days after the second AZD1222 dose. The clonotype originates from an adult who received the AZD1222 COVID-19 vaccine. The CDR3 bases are TGTGCCAGCAGGACAACAGACACTGAAGCTTTCTTT. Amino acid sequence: CASRTTDTEAFF.